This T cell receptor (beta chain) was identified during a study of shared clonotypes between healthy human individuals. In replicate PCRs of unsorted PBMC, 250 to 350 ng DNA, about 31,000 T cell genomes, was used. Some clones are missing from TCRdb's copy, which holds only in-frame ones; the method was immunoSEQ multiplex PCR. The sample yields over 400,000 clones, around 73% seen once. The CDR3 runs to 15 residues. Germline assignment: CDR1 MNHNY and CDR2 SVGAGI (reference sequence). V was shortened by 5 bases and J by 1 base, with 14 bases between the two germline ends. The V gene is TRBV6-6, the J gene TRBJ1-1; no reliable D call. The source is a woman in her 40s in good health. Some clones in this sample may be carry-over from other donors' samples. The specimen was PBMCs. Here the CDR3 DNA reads TGTGCCAGCAGTGCCTCCGGACGGTCGAACACTGAAGCTTTCTTT. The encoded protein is CASSASGRSNTEAFF.